This T cell receptor beta chain was recorded in a study of T cells in Graves' hyperthyroidism and ophthalmopathy. Study results and limitations: Model predictions of ophthalmopathy came a median approximately 6 months before onset. Blood held most thyroid clonotypes expanded above 0.001 frequency.

Researchers took RNA transcripts and amplified the TCR beta CDR3 regions from them. The HTBI primer set served for first-round RT-PCR of the TCR CDR3. A single record per CDR3 protein comes from TCRdb applying MiXCR to the multiplex PCR reads. The data hold approximately 420,000 distinct CDR3 sequences, with about 16% observed a single time. This clonotype was observed many times. What it binds is unknown. Stable Graves' hyperthyroidism meant no ophthalmopathy progression within 18 months. This CDR3 contains 19 residues. V was cut by 1 base and J by 0 bases, with 19 bases left in between. CDR1 is SGHTA, CDR2 FQGNSA, per germline.

What was sequenced was blood. This chain uses TRBV7-2 with TRBJ1-5, with D unresolved. The TCR comes from a woman under 40 with Graves' hyperthyroidism. The CDR3: CASSLVSDTLRYSNQPQHF. Written as DNA, the CDR3 is TGTGCCAGCAGCTTAGTTAGTGACACCCTGAGGTATAGCAATCAGCCCCAGCATTTT.